This T cell receptor beta chain emerged from a study of blood T cell repertoires in COVID-19. The wider study: Sites in the United States, Italy and Spain provided acute and convalescent COVID-19 samples.

Trimming removed 2 bases from V and 2 bases from J, with 15 bases in between. This CDR3 comprises 16 residues. The V gene's germline CDR1 is MNHNS and CDR2 SASEGT. In the source study's methods: Amplification with reference gene primers provided the estimates of nucleated cell counts. Here immunoSEQ multiplex PCR was the method, and the copy in TCRdb shows in-frame clones only, minus some. V and J calls and clone size are copied from that table; D and trimming were computed from the DNA. The data show around 200,000 clones, about 90% seen once. This chain uses TRBV6-1 with TRBJ1-1, with D uncertain. The clonotype originates from a man aged 65-85 years with active or convalescent COVID-19. Sequenced material: peripheral blood. The CDR3 DNA reads TGTGCCAGCAGTGAACATTCTCTTCGGGGTAACACTGAAGCTTTCTTT. Encoded protein: CASSEHSLRGNTEAFF.